The 31 T cell receptor beta chains below come from one sample, sequenced in a study of shared clonotypes between healthy human individuals. Produced via immunoSEQ multiplex PCR; TCRdb's table is partial and in-frame only. The sample has roughly 2.5 million clones, approximately 92% seen once; the top ten hold around 0.14%. The sample consisted of naive CD4+ T cells sorted from blood. The subset was: CD45RA+ positively selected. Receptors originate from a man younger than 35 in good health.

As for this clone: Mismatch with germline at one junction end may stem from a read error. The J gene is TRBJ2-1, the V gene TRBV7-7, with D possibly being TRBD1 (5 bases). Germline V gene lookup returns CDR1 SSHAT and CDR2 FNYEAQ (reference sequence). The CDR3 is made up of 14 amino acids. CDR3: CASSLGVTGDEQFF. Here the CDR3 DNA reads TGTGCTAGCAGCTTAGGGGTTACGGGCGATGAGCAGTTCTTC.

This chain links TRBV18 with TRBJ2-1; D tentatively fits TRBD1 or TRBD2 (5 bases each). Trimming left V 1 base short and J 10 bases short, with 20 bases between. The length of the CDR3 is 16 residues. Per the germline V gene, CDR1 is KGHSH and CDR2 is LQKENI. The CDR3: CASSPLSTDSEGEQFF. CDR3 coding DNA: TGTGCCAGCTCACCACTTTCAACAGACTCTGAGGGGGAGCAGTTCTTC.

This clone was observed a handful of times. J is TRBJ2-3 and V is TRBV28; 12 nucleotides match TRBD2. From germline, CDR1 is MDHEN and CDR2 SYDVKM. V trimming: 5 bases; J trimming: 6 bases; junction bases outside the gene matches: 12. The CDR3 loop spans 17 amino acids. In DNA form, the CDR3 reads TGTGCCAGCAGTCCAACTAGCGGGAGGCCCTGGAGGGATACGCAGTATTTT. As protein: CASSPTSGRPWRDTQYF.

The rearrangement uses TRBV6-1 and TRBJ1-4; the D gene is possibly TRBD1 (5 bases). Trimming took off 6 bases at V and 5 bases at J, with 13 bases between the two ends. This CDR3 has 14 amino acids. Per germline, CDR1 MNHNS and CDR2 SASEGT. The DNA for the CDR3 is TGTGCCAGCAGGGAGACAGAGTTAAATGAAAAACTGTTTTTT. It codes for CASRETELNEKLFF.

The chain uses TRBV6-6 and TRBJ2-6; D gene unclear. Between the trimmed V and J ends, which lost 2 bases and 3 bases, there was a span of 8 bases. The CDR3 consists of 15 residues. Germline V gene data show CDR1 as MNHNY and CDR2 as SVGAGI (reference sequence). DNA for the CDR3: TGTGCCAGCAGTTACGGACCGAGTGGGGCCAACGTCCTGACTTTC. This translates into CASSYGPSGANVLTF.

This clone has a handful of counts. This sample also contains other DNA sequences that code for the same CDR3. V gene TRBV5-1 combines with J gene TRBJ1-1, with D maybe TRBD1 (5 bases). The germline V gene has CDR1 SGHRS and CDR2 YFSETQ. Trimming removed 0 bases at V and 1 base at J, with 10 bases between. The length of the CDR3 is 15 residues. Here the CDR3 DNA reads TGCGCCAGCAGCTTGGTCGGGGCCGGGAACACTGAAGCTTTCTTT. Translation gives CASSLVGAGNTEAFF.

The chain joins TRBV6-6 to TRBJ2-2; possible D gene TRBD2, 6 bases. The germline V gene has CDR1 MNHNY and CDR2 SVGAGI (reference sequence). V lost 6 bases and J 8 bases, leaving 13 bases between the germline ends. The CDR3 runs 13 residues. CDR3 sequence (DNA): TGTGCCAGCAGGGTCCCCGGGACTGGGGAGCTGTTTTTT. Its translation is CASRVPGTGELFF.

This rearrangement joins TRBV21-1 to TRBJ2-7. TRBV21-1 is assigned pseudogene status. The length of the CDR3 is 22 residues. CDR3 sequence reads: CASSPRRSRWGDNGPTFYEQYF. In DNA, the CDR3 is TGTGCCAGCAGCCCTCGCCGATCCCGCTGGGGGGACAACGGGCCGACCTTTTACGAGCAGTACTTC.

The chain carries TRBV27 and TRBJ2-7; tentative D call: TRBD2 (7 bases). With 6 bases removed from V and 3 bases from J, the gap between germline ends came to 21 bases. The CDR3 length is 16 residues. Germline V CDR1 and CDR2: MNHEY, SMNVEV (reference sequence). The CDR3 nucleotides read TGTGCCAGCAGCCCGTCCGAGGGGGGGCCCCGCTACGAGCAGTACTTC. Protein product: CASSPSEGGPRYEQYF.

The rearrangement uses TRBV6-1 and TRBJ2-6, with TRBD1 as a possible D gene (6 bases). The V end was cut by 0 bases, the J end by 4 bases, with 13 bases between. CDR1 MNHNS and CDR2 SASEGT come from the germline V gene. The CDR3 totals 17 residues. The CDR3 coding sequence is TGTGCCAGCAGTGAAGCGGGGACAATTGCAGGGGCCAACGTCCTGACTTTC. This encodes CASSEAGTIAGANVLTF.

J is TRBJ2-7 and V is TRBV7-2, with D possibly matching TRBD2 (7 bases). Germline CDR1 SGHTA, CDR2 FQGNSA. The CDR3 spans 15 residues. Trimming took off 5 bases at V and 5 bases at J, with 19 bases between the two ends. The CDR3 DNA reads as TGTGCCAGCAGCCCCGGGACTACCAGGGGTCACGAGCAGTACTTC. Its protein is CASSPGTTRGHEQYF.

Of note for this clone: Distinct nucleotide sequences in the sample also encode this CDR3. This chain links TRBV18 with TRBJ2-7; TRBD1 agrees at 7 bases. V lost 3 bases to trimming and J lost 3 bases; unmatched junction nucleotides: 5. CDR3 length: 14 residues. Germline V gene data show CDR1 as KGHSH and CDR2 as LQKENI. The CDR3 DNA reads as TGTGCCAGCTCACCTAGACAGGGTAGCTACGAGCAGTACTTC. Protein: CASSPRQGSYEQYF.

The chain joins TRBV5-6 to TRBJ1-2; no clear D gene. The V end lost 0 bases, the J end lost 1 base, and 19 bases lay between the germline ends. This CDR3 contains 18 residues. CDR1 is SGHDT, CDR2 YYEEEE, per germline. In DNA, the CDR3 is TGTGCCAGCAGCTTGGCCGTAGGCATTCCCATCAGTAACTATGGCTACACCTTC. The encoded protein is CASSLAVGIPISNYGYTF. Full variable domain (rest looked up from reference TRBV5-6 and TRBJ1-2): DAGVTQSPTHLIKTRGQQVTLRCSPKSGHDTVSWYQQALGQGPQFIFQYYEEEERQRGNFPDRFSGHQFPNYSSELNVNALLLGDSALYLCASSLAVGIPISNYGYTFGSGTRLTVV.

Of note for this clone: This sample includes further DNA sequences coding for the same CDR3. The chain uses TRBV28 and TRBJ2-2; 8 bases are a match to TRBD1. The trim removed 4 bases at V and 4 bases at J, leaving 2 bases unmatched. Looked up from germline, CDR1 is MDHEN and CDR2 is SYDVKM. This CDR3 is 14 amino acids long. CDR3 in amino acids: CASSSGGGTGELFF. In nucleotides, the CDR3 is TGTGCCAGCAGTTCAGGGGGCGGCACCGGGGAGCTGTTTTTT.

The rearrangement links TRBV7-9 to TRBJ2-2; D ambiguous. The V end was cut by 1 base, the J end by 6 bases, with 9 bases between. The CDR3 has 14 residues. Looked up from germline, CDR1 is SEHNR and CDR2 is FQNEAQ (reference sequence). Here the CDR3 reads CASSLVGYAGELFF. The CDR3 nucleotides read TGTGCCAGCAGCTTAGTGGGATACGCCGGGGAGCTGTTTTTT.

In its sample, this clone was seen once. The chain has TRBV19 and TRBJ2-1; tentatively, D is TRBD2 (6 bases). The CDR3 is made up of 16 amino acids. The germline V gene encodes CDR1 LNHDA and CDR2 SQIVND (reference sequence). Trimming cost V 1 base and J 4 bases, with 14 bases left between them. The CDR3 sequence is CASSIGSRGIYNEQFF. CDR3 coding DNA: TGTGCCAGTAGTATAGGGAGCCGGGGGATATACAATGAGCAGTTCTTC.

V gene TRBV4-3 combines with J gene TRBJ2-5; no reliable D call. This CDR3 has 15 residues. V was trimmed by 0 bases and J by 0 bases, leaving 8 bases between them. Germline V CDR1 and CDR2: LGHNA, YSLEER. CDR3 DNA: TGCGCCAGCAGCCAAGAGGGCAGATACCAAGAGACCCAGTACTTC. This gives the protein CASSQEGRYQETQYF.

The CDR3 DNA follows: TGTGCCAGCAGCTTGGGGTGGGGGCAGAGCAATCAGCCCCAGCATTTT. Translation gives CASSLGWGQSNQPQHF. This chain uses TRBV5-6 with TRBJ1-5; possible D gene TRBD1, 6 bases. CDR3 length: 16 amino acids. With 0 bases removed from V and 1 base from J, the gap between germline ends came to 11 bases. Germline CDR1 SGHDT, CDR2 YYEEEE.

In nucleotides, the CDR3 is TGTGCCAGCAGTGAAGCGGGGAGGGGGGCGACCGGGGAGCTGTTTTTT. This gives the protein CASSEAGRGATGELFF. This chain uses TRBV6-1 with TRBJ2-2; possibly TRBD2 for D (7 bases). Trimming shortened V by 0 bases and J by 5 bases, and 13 bases separated the two germline ends. Looked up from germline, CDR1 is MNHNS and CDR2 is SASEGT. There are 16 residues in the CDR3.

The sample holds one count of this clone. This chain connects TRBV2 to TRBJ2-7; 7 bases fit TRBD1. J gave up 2 bases and V 6 bases, and 7 bases lay outside the gene matches. Germline V gene lookup returns CDR1 SNHLY and CDR2 FYNNEI. This CDR3 contains 14 residues. In nucleotides, the CDR3 is TGTGCCAGCAGGCCGACAGGGAAGGCCTACGAGCAGTACTTC. The encoded protein is CASRPTGKAYEQYF.

The chain combines TRBV10-3 with TRBJ1-2; TRBD1 agrees at 7 bases. This CDR3 is built from 15 residues. Germline CDR1 and CDR2: ENHRY and SYGVKD. V lost 6 bases to trimming and J lost 1 base; unmatched junction nucleotides: 8. In DNA, the CDR3 is TGTGCCATCAGGGGCGGGACAGATCTTAACTATGGCTACACCTTC. Translating it yields CAIRGGTDLNYGYTF.

The chain combines TRBV30 with TRBJ2-1, with D hard to call. V was clipped by 4 bases and J by 0 bases, with 10 bases between them. Germline V gene data show CDR1 as GTSNPN and CDR2 as SVGIG (reference sequence). This CDR3 contains 14 residues. The CDR3 DNA follows: TGTGCCTGGATTGGCTATGGCTCCTACAATGAGCAGTTCTTC. It encodes CAWIGYGSYNEQFF. Full variable domain (outside the CDR3, taken from reference TRBV30 and TRBJ2-1): SQTIHQWPATLVQPVGSPLSLECTVEGTSNPNLYWYRQAAGRGLQLLFYSVGIGQISSEVPQNLSASRPQDRQFILSSKKLLLSDSGFYLCAWIGYGSYNEQFFGPGTRLTVL.

The chain has TRBV27 and TRBJ1-2; TRBD1 might be the D (6 bases). Per germline, CDR1 MNHEY and CDR2 SMNVEV (reference sequence). The CDR3 is 13 amino acids. The germline V and J ends were trimmed by 0 bases and 8 bases, with 10 bases remaining between them. CDR3 in amino acids: CASSLSQGFGYTF. DNA of the CDR3: TGTGCCAGCAGTTTATCACAGGGCTTCGGCTACACCTTC.

This chain uses TRBV6-6 with TRBJ1-6; TRBD1 agrees at 9 bases. Trimming at V came to 2 bases and at J to 9 bases, leaving 5 bases not matched to a gene. Germline V CDR1 and CDR2: MNHNY, SVGAGI (reference sequence). The CDR3 is 15 residues long. CDR3 in amino acids: CASSYRTGDGSPLHF. The DNA of the CDR3 is TGTGCCAGCAGTTACCGGACAGGGGACGGTTCACCCCTCCACTTT.

Notes on this clone: The same CDR3 is also encoded by other DNA sequences in this sample. The chain recombines TRBV5-4 with TRBJ1-1, with 8 bases aligning to TRBD1. Germline CDR1 SGHNT, CDR2 YYREEE (reference sequence). The CDR3 has 14 amino acids. After removal of 3 bases from V and 0 bases from J, the junction contained 1 base not matched to a gene. The CDR3 spells CASSSGGMNTEAFF. DNA for the CDR3: TGTGCCAGCAGCTCAGGGGGCATGAACACTGAAGCTTTCTTT.

In its sample, this clone was seen once. This same CDR3 is encoded by further DNA sequences in the sample. This chain connects TRBV29-1 to TRBJ2-1; D perhaps matches TRBD2 (5 bases). The CDR3 extends over 11 amino acids. The V and J ends lost 4 bases and 7 bases respectively, with 8 bases between them. Looked up from germline, CDR1 is SQVTM and CDR2 is ANQGSEA. CDR3 nucleotides: TGCAGCGTTGCTGGAGGAAATGAGCAGTTCTTC. This translates into CSVAGGNEQFF.

The chain links TRBV5-1 to TRBJ2-6, with D possibly TRBD1 on 6 matching bases. Germline values: CDR1 SGHRS, CDR2 YFSETQ. The CDR3 spans 14 residues. V shed 4 bases and J shed 2 bases, with 7 bases lying between them. The chain's CDR3 is CASSRTAGANVLTF. The CDR3 DNA reads TGCGCCAGCAGCCGGACAGCTGGGGCCAACGTCCTGACTTTC. Full variable domain (missing parts from reference TRBV5-1 and TRBJ2-6): KAGVTQTPRYLIKTRGQQVTLSCSPISGHRSVSWYQQTPGQGLQFLFEYFSETQRNKGNFPGRFSGRQFSNSRSEMNVSTLELGDSALYLCASSRTAGANVLTFGAGSRLTVL.

The chain uses TRBV27 and TRBJ2-1; 9 bases map to TRBD2. Germline assignment: CDR1 MNHEY and CDR2 SMNVEV (reference sequence). The CDR3 runs to 16 residues. V was pared by 5 bases and J by 9 bases, with 14 bases of the junction left unmatched. Here the CDR3 reads CASSPIVGSGSGEQFF. CDR3 sequence (DNA): TGTGCCAGCAGTCCCATCGTGGGTAGCGGGAGCGGTGAGCAGTTCTTC.

The table lists this clone with a count of one. Distinct nucleotide sequences in the sample also encode this CDR3. The rearrangement links TRBV28 to TRBJ2-7; D is ambiguous. This CDR3 contains 13 residues. Trimming took 1 base from V and 2 from J, leaving 6 bases between them. The V gene's germline CDR1 is MDHEN and CDR2 SYDVKM. CDR3 in amino acids: CASSLSPTYEQYF. The CDR3 DNA reads as TGTGCCAGCAGTTTATCGCCTACCTACGAGCAGTACTTC.

The chain uses TRBV29-1 and TRBJ2-5; weak D call: TRBD1 (5 bases). The length of the CDR3 is 17 residues. V dropped 0 bases and J dropped 2 bases, with 19 bases sitting between them. Germline V gene data show CDR1 as SQVTM and CDR2 as ANQGSEA. CDR3 DNA sequence: TGCAGCGTTGAAGATCCCAGTAGGGGATTTGGACAAGAGACCCAGTACTTC. Residues: CSVEDPSRGFGQETQYF.

This rearrangement joins TRBV5-1 to TRBJ1-2, with D hard to call. V lost 2 bases to trimming and J lost 5 bases, with 13 bases between them. Germline V gives CDR1 SGHRS, CDR2 YFSETQ. This CDR3 has 14 amino acids. CDR3 residues: CASSFNGPLYGYTF. DNA for the CDR3: TGCGCCAGCAGCTTTAACGGGCCTCTTTATGGCTACACCTTC.